Listed here is a single TCR beta chain. No antigen is known for it. These data are taken from a study of T cells after yellow fever vaccination. Overall study findings and caveats: Only a small proportion of the clonotypes turned up in both the CD4 and the CD8 compartments, likely arising from convergent recombination.

TCRdb reprocessed the 5' RACE reads with MiXCR, giving one entry per CDR3 protein. The profile shows approximately 110,000 distinct CDR3 sequences, under 8% of them singletons. The V end was cut by 2 bases, the J end by 7 bases, with 12 bases between. The CDR3 covers 15 residues. The germline gives CDR1 SGHTA, CDR2 FQGNSA. The sequencing used CD4+ T cells sorted from PBMCs, collected 10 to 11 days after the first yellow fever vaccination. This clonotype originated in a man aged 18 to 29 who received the YFV17D yellow fever vaccine. This rearrangement joins TRBV7-2 to TRBJ1-6; D uncertain. The CDR3 region has the DNA TGTGCCAGCAGCTTAATGTGGAGGTCGAATTCACCCCTCCACTTT. This encodes CASSLMWRSNSPLHF.